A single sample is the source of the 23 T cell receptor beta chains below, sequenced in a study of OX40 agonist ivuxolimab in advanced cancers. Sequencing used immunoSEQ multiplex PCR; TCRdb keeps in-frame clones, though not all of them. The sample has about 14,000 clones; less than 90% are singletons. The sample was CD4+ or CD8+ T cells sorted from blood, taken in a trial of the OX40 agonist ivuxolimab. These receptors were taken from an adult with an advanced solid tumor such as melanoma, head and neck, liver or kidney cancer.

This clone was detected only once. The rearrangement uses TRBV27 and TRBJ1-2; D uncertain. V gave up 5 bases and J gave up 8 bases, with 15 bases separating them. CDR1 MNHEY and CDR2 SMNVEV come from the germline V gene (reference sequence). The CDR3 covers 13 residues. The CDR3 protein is CASSPLYDGGYTF. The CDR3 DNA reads TGTGCCAGCAGTCCCCTTTACGATGGGGGCTACACCTTC.

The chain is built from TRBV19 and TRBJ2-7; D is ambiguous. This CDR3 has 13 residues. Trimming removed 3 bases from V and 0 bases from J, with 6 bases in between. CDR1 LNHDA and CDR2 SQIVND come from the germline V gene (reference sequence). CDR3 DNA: TGTGCCAGTAGTATCGCGAGCTCCTACGAGCAGTACTTC. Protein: CASSIASSYEQYF.

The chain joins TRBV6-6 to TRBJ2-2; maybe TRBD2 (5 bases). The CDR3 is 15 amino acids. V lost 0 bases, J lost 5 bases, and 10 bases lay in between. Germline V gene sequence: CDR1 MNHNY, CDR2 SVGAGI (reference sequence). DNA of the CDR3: TGTGCCAGCAGTTACTCGGCGGGTGGGACCGGGGAGCTGTTTTTT. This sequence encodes CASSYSAGGTGELFF.

The CDR3 region has the DNA TGTGCCAGCAGCCCTGGGACAGTGTCCTACGAGCAGTACTTC. Amino acid sequence: CASSPGTVSYEQYF. This chain links TRBV11-3 with TRBJ2-7, with 7 bases lining up with TRBD1. Germline V gene lookup returns CDR1 SGHNT and CDR2 YENEEA. V gave up 5 bases and J gave up 1 base; unmatched junction bases: 5. CDR3 length equals 14 residues.

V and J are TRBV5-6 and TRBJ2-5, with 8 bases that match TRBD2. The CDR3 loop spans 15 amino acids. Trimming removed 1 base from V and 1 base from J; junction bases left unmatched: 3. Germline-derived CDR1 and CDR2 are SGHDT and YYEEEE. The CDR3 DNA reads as TGTGCCAGCAGCTTGACTAGCGGAGCCCAAGAGACCCAGTACTTC. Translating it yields CASSLTSGAQETQYF.

The CDR3 loop is CASSGKITGGARTGELFF. CDR3 in DNA: TGTGCCAGCAGCGGAAAAATAACAGGGGGCGCGCGTACCGGGGAGCTGTTTTTT. V and J are TRBV9 and TRBJ2-2; TRBD1 aligns across 9 bases. The trim removed 3 bases at V and 5 bases at J, leaving 14 bases unmatched. Germline-derived CDR1 and CDR2 are SGDLS and YYNGEE. The CDR3 has 18 residues.

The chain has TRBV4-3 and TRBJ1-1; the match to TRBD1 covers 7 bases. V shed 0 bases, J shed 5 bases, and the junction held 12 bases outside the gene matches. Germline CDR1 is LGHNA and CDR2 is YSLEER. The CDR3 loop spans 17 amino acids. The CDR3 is CASSQDHRGALKTEAFF. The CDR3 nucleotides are TGCGCCAGCAGCCAAGATCACAGGGGTGCTCTAAAAACTGAAGCTTTCTTT.

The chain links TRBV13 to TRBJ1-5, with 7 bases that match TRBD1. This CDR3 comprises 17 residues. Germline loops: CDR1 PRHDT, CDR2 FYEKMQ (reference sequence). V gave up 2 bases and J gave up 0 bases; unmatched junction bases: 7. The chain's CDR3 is CASSLWTGDYSNQPQHF. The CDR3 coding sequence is TGTGCCAGCAGCTTATGGACAGGAGATTATAGCAATCAGCCCCAGCATTTT.

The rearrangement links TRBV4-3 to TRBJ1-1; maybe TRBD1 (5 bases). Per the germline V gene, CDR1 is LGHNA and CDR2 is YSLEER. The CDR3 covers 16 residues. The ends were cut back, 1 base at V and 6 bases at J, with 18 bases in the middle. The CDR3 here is CASSQAVGHYRPEAFF. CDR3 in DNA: TGCGCCAGCAGCCAAGCGGTGGGGCATTATCGGCCTGAAGCTTTCTTT.

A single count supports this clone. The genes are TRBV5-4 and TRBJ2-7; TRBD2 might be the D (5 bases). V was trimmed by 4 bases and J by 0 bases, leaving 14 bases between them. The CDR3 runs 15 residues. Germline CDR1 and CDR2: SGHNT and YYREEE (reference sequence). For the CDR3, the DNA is TGTGCCAGCAGCGCCGAGGGCGGAGGCTCCTACGAGCAGTACTTC. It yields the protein CASSAEGGGSYEQYF.

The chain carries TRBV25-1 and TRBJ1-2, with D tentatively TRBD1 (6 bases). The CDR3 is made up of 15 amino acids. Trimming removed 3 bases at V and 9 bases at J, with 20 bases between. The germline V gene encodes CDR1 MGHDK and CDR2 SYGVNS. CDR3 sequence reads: CASSDPLGGSVSYTF. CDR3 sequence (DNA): TGTGCCAGCAGTGACCCCTTAGGGGGTAGTGTGAGCTACACCTTC.

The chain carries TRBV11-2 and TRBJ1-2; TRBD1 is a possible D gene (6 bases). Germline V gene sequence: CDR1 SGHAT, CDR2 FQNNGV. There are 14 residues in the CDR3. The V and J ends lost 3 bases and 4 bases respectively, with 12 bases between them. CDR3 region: CASSFTGSGYGYTF. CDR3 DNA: TGTGCCAGCAGCTTTACAGGGTCTGGCTATGGCTACACCTTC.

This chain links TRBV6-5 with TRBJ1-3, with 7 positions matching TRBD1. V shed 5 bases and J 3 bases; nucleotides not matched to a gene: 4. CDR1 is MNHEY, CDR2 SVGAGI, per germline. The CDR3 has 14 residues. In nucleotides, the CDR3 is TGTGCCAGCAGTGCCGGGGACAGTGGAAACACCATATATTTT. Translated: CASSAGDSGNTIYF.

The CDR3 reads CASSPRPRSYEQYF. DNA for the CDR3: TGCGCCAGCAGCCCCCGCCCCAGATCCTACGAGCAGTACTTC. This chain links TRBV4-3 with TRBJ2-7, with no clear D. This CDR3 has 14 residues. The germline V and J ends were trimmed by 4 bases and 1 base, with 11 bases remaining between them. Germline V gene sequence: CDR1 LGHNA, CDR2 YSLEER.

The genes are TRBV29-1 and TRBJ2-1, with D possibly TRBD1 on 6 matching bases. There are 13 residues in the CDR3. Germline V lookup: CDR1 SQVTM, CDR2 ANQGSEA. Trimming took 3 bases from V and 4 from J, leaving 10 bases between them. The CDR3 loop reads CSVDGQLYNEQFF. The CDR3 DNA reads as TGCAGCGTTGACGGACAGCTATACAATGAGCAGTTCTTC.

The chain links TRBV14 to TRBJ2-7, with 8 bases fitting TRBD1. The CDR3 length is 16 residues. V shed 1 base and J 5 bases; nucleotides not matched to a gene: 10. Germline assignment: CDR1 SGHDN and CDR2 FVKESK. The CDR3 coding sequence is TGTGCCAGCAGCCAAGTAACCCAGGGGGCTGAGGACGAGCAGTACTTC. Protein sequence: CASSQVTQGAEDEQYF.

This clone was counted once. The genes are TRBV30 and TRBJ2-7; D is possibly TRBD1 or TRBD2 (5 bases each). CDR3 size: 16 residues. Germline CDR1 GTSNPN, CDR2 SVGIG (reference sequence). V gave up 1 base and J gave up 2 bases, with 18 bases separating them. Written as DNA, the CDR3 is TGTGCCTGGAGTGCTGATTTTAGAGGGGTTCCCTACGAGCAGTACTTC. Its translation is CAWSADFRGVPYEQYF.

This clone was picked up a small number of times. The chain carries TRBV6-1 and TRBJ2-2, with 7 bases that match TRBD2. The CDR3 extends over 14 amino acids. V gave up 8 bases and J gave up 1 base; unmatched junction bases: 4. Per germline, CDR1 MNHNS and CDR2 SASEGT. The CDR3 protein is CASRSGGNTGELFF. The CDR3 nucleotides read TGTGCCAGCCGATCGGGGGGGAACACCGGGGAGCTGTTTTTT.

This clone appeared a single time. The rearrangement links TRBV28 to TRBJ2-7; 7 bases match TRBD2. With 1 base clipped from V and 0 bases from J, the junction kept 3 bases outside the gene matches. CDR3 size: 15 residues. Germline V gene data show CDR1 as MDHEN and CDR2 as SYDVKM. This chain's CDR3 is CASSLSLAASYEQYF. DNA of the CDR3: TGTGCCAGCAGTTTATCCCTAGCGGCCTCCTACGAGCAGTACTTC.

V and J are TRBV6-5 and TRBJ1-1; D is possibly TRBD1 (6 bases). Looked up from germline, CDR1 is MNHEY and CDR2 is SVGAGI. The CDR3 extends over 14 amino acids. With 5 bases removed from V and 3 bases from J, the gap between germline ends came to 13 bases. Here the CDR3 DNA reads TGTGCCAGCAGTGCTGGGGGGGCGCACACTGAAGCTTTCTTT. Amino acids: CASSAGGAHTEAFF.

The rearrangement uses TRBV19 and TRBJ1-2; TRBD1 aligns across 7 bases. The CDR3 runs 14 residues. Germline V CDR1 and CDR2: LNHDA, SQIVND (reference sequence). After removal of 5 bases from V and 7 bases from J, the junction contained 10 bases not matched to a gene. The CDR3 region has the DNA TGTGCCAGTAGTTGGGGACAGCCCGTGCGTGGCTACACCTTC. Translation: CASSWGQPVRGYTF.

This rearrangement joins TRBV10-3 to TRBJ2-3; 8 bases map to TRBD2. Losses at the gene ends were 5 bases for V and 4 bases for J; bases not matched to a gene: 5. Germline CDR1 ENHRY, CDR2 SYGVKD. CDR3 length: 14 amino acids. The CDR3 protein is CAISNGGVADTQYF. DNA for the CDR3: TGTGCCATCAGTAACGGGGGGGTTGCAGATACGCAGTATTTT.

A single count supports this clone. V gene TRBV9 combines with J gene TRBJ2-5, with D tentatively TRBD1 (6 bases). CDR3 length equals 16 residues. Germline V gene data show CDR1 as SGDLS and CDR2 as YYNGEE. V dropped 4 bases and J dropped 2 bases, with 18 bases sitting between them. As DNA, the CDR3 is TGTGCCAGCAGCTCCGAAGGGGGAGAGGCTCAAGAGACCCAGTACTTC. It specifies CASSSEGGEAQETQYF.